The rows below give T cell receptor beta chains drawn from one sample of a study of T cell responses to AZD1222 COVID-19 vaccine. Data came from immunoSEQ multiplex PCR; TCRdb stores just in-frame clones and leaves some out. The sample shows some 150,000 clones, roughly nine tenths of them seen only once. The sample consisted of peripheral blood, taken on day 0 of AZD1222 vaccination. The receptors originated from an adult in good health. Each CDR3 is given with its conserved first and last residue. Each record gives: V gene, clone size, D gene, J gene, CDR3 DNA, CDR3 protein. The D gene is left open where the match is weak. Clone size is given for some rows only: seen once, a few or many times, or a class if the clone is expanded.

>TRBV28|NA|NA|TRBJ2-1
TGTGCCAGCAGTTATCAGATCCGCGAGCAGTTCTTC
CASSYQIREQFF
>TRBV2|NA|TRBD2|TRBJ2-1
TGTGCCAGCAGTGACCCCCAGGGGACTAGCGGGAGGGAGATATACAATGAGCAGTTCTTC
CASSDPQGTSGREIYNEQFF
>TRBV3-1/TRBV3-2|once|TRBD2|TRBJ2-5
TGTGCCAGCAGCCAAGGCGCCCTAGCGGGATACGAGACCCAGTACTTC
CASSQGALAGYETQYF
>TRBV2|NA|NA|TRBJ2-5
TGTGCCAGCGGCTCGATGGGGGGGGCACTCGGAGAGACCCAGTACTTC
CASGSMGGALGETQYF
>TRBV28|once|TRBD2|TRBJ2-7
TGTGCCAGCAGTTTAGGCGGGAGCTCCTACGAGCAGTACTTC
CASSLGGSSYEQYF
>TRBV7-9|NA|TRBD1|TRBJ1-1
TGTGCCAGCAGCCCCCGGACAGGGGTGAACACTGAAGCTTTCTTT
CASSPRTGVNTEAFF
>TRBV2|NA|TRBD2|TRBJ2-2
TGTGCCAACACCCGACTAGCGGGAGTTCCCGGGGAGCTGTTTTTT
CANTRLAGVPGELFF
>TRBV5-6|NA|TRBD1|TRBJ2-5
TGTGCCAGCAGCCAGGGACAGCCCGTTCCTGAGACCCAGTACTTC
CASSQGQPVPETQYF
>TRBV18|NA|NA|TRBJ2-6
TGTGCCAGCTCACTCACAGGTCCCTCTGGGGCCAACGTCCTGACTTTC
CASSLTGPSGANVLTF
>TRBV18|NA|NA|TRBJ2-2
TGTGCCAGCTCAACCCCAGGAGCCGGGGAGCTGTTTTTT
CASSTPGAGELFF
>TRBV18|NA|NA|TRBJ2-5
TGTGCCAGCTCACAGTTGGGCGCCAGCAGAGAGACCCAGTACTTC
CASSQLGASRETQYF
>TRBV19|NA|NA|TRBJ2-3
TGTGCCAGTAGTATAAATGACTACACAGATACGCAGTATTTT
CASSINDYTDTQYF
>TRBV7-2|NA|NA|TRBJ2-1
TGTGCCAGCAGCTTCGGGGCCCTTAGCTCCTACAATGAGCAGTTCTTC
CASSFGALSSYNEQFF
>TRBV29-1|NA|TRBD2|TRBJ2-1
TGCAGCGGGACTAGCTCCGATGAGCAGTTCTTC
CSGTSSDEQFF
>TRBV5-6|NA|TRBD1|TRBJ1-2
TGTGCCAGCAGCAAGGGACAGGGTGTCTTTGGCTACACCTTC
CASSKGQGVFGYTF
>TRBV27|NA|NA|TRBJ1-3
TGTGCCAGCAGGCCAAACTCTGGAAACACCATATATTTT
CASRPNSGNTIYF
>TRBV5-8|NA|NA|TRBJ1-2
TGTGCCAGCAGCCCCCCAGCGGGGGATGGCTACACCTTC
CASSPPAGDGYTF
>TRBV2|NA|TRBD2|TRBJ2-3
TGTGCCAGCAGTCCGACTAGCGGGAGTCGTACAGATACGCAGTATTTT
CASSPTSGSRTDTQYF
>TRBV2|NA|NA|TRBJ2-7
TGTGCCAGCAGTGAGTGGGGGACACTCAACGAGCAGTACTTC
CASSEWGTLNEQYF
>TRBV18|NA|NA|TRBJ1-2
TGTGCCAGCTCCCTCTTTAAGAGAAGCAACTATGGCTACACCTTC
CASSLFKRSNYGYTF
>TRBV19|NA|NA|TRBJ1-2
TGTGCCAGTTTATCGGGAGAAGCTAACTATGGCTACACCTTC
CASLSGEANYGYTF
>TRBV3-1/TRBV3-2|NA|NA|TRBJ2-3
TGTGCCAGCAGCCAAGAGTCAATTGGTACGCAGTATTTT
CASSQESIGTQYF
>TRBV4-1|NA|TRBD1|TRBJ1-2
TGCGCCAGCAGCCCAACAGGGGCAGCTAACTATGGCTACACCTTC
CASSPTGAANYGYTF
>TRBV6-5|NA|NA|TRBJ1-3
TGTGCCAGCAGTTACCTTCCAGGGTCTGGAAACACCATATATTTT
CASSYLPGSGNTIYF
>TRBV28|NA|TRBD1|TRBJ2-7
TGTGCCAGCAGTATGGGACAGACCTACGAGCAGTACTTC
CASSMGQTYEQYF
>TRBV19|NA|TRBD1|TRBJ2-1
TGTGCCAGTAGCTTACCCGGGACAGCCTACAATGAGCAGTTCTTC
CASSLPGTAYNEQFF
>TRBV7-2|NA|NA|TRBJ1-5
TGTGCCAGCAGCTTAGGGGGTTTTGAAGATCAGCCCCAGCATTTT
CASSLGGFEDQPQHF
>TRBV10-3|NA|NA|TRBJ1-1
TGTGCCATCAGTGGCCAGAACACTGAAGCTTTCTTT
CAISGQNTEAFF
>TRBV7-8|NA|NA|TRBJ2-5
TGTGCCAGCAGCCCCTACCCGGGACACCGTCAAGAGACCCAGTACTTC
CASSPYPGHRQETQYF
>TRBV29-1|NA|TRBD2|TRBJ2-1
TGCAGCGTTGCAGGCCCTCTAGCGGGAGGTTCCTACAATGAGCAGTTCTTC
CSVAGPLAGGSYNEQFF
>TRBV2|NA|TRBD1|TRBJ1-2
TGTGCCAGCAGAGACCCGGGACAGAACTATGGCTACACCTTC
CASRDPGQNYGYTF
>TRBV11-2|NA|TRBD1|TRBJ1-1
TGTGCCAGCAGCTCCCGACAGGGAACGAAAGTAGACACTGAAGCTTTCTTT
CASSSRQGTKVDTEAFF
>TRBV3-1/TRBV3-2|NA|NA|TRBJ2-7
TGTGCCAGCAGCCAGGACTTCCGGGACAACTACGAGCAGTACTTC
CASSQDFRDNYEQYF
>TRBV28|NA|TRBD1|TRBJ2-1
TGTGCCAGCAGTTTAACCCGACAGGGGTTGGGACCGGGCCAGTTCTTC
CASSLTRQGLGPGQFF
>TRBV7-8|NA|TRBD2|TRBJ2-1
TGTGCCAGCAGCCTAAACTCGGGACTAGCTATAGAAAATGAGCAGTTCTTC
CASSLNSGLAIENEQFF
>TRBV19|once|NA|TRBJ1-5
TGTGCCAGTAGTATGGGGGTGAAGGTTTCTCAGCCCCAGCATTTT
CASSMGVKVSQPQHF
>TRBV7-6|NA|TRBD2|TRBJ2-1
TGTGCCAGCAGTCAGGGAACTAGCGGGAGCTACAATGAGCAGTTCTTC
CASSQGTSGSYNEQFF
>TRBV15|NA|TRBD2|TRBJ2-4
TGTGCCACCAGCAGAGCCCCCGGACTAGCGGGAGGGAAGGGGTACTTC
CATSRAPGLAGGKGYF
>TRBV21-1|NA|NA|TRBJ2-2
TGTGCCAGCAGCAAAAAGGGGAACACCGGGGAGCTGTTTTTT
CASSKKGNTGELFF
>TRBV6-5|NA|TRBD1|TRBJ2-7
TGTGCCGCAGCTCGAGGACAGGGTGTTTTCTACGAGCAGTACTTC
CAAARGQGVFYEQYF
>TRBV6-2/TRBV6-3|NA|NA|TRBJ1-3
TGTGCCAGCAGCAGGGGCTCTGGAAACACCATATATTTT
CASSRGSGNTIYF
>TRBV30|NA|NA|TRBJ1-2
TGTGCCTGGAGCTTACAGGTTAACTATGGCTACACCTTC
CAWSLQVNYGYTF
>TRBV6-2/TRBV6-3|NA|TRBD2|TRBJ2-1
TGTGCCAGCAGTACTGGGACTAGCGACCTCTATTACAATGAGCAGTTCTTC
CASSTGTSDLYYNEQFF
>TRBV18|once|TRBD2|TRBJ2-7
TGTGCCAGCTCACCGCTAGCGGGAGCGGTCGACGAGCAGTACTTC
CASSPLAGAVDEQYF
>TRBV18|NA|TRBD2|TRBJ2-7
TGTGCCAGCTCACCTGGGGCTAGCGGGTTCAACGAGCAGTACTTC
CASSPGASGFNEQYF
>TRBV24-1|NA|TRBD1|TRBJ2-2
TGTGCCACCAGTGATTTTACCCGACAGGGAAACACCGGGGAGCTGTTTTTT
CATSDFTRQGNTGELFF
>TRBV20-1|NA|NA|TRBJ1-4
TGCAGTGCTAGTACAGCTACATCGGAACTGTTTTTT
CSASTATSELFF
>TRBV12-3/TRBV12-4|NA|TRBD1|TRBJ2-7
TGTGCCAGCAGTCCGGGGACAGCCTACGAGCAGTACTTC
CASSPGTAYEQYF
>TRBV25-1|NA|TRBD2|TRBJ2-1
TGTGCCAGCAGTGAGTTTGCGGGAGGGCGGGGTGAGCAGTTCTTC
CASSEFAGGRGEQFF
>TRBV2|NA|TRBD1|TRBJ1-2
TGTGCCAGCAGTGCTACCCGGGACAGAACTAACTATGGCTACACCTTC
CASSATRDRTNYGYTF
>TRBV27|NA|NA|TRBJ2-5
TGTGCCAGCGGACGGCGAGGGGAGACCCAGTACTTC
CASGRRGETQYF
>TRBV6-5|NA|NA|TRBJ1-1
TGTGCCAGCAGTCCAAGGGGGGCGCCTGAAGCTTTCTTT
CASSPRGAPEAFF
>TRBV7-3|once|NA|TRBJ2-1
TGTGCCAAAACGGGGCCAGACCATCGGGGCAATGAGCAGTTCTTC
CAKTGPDHRGNEQFF
>TRBV27|once|NA|TRBJ1-2
TGTGCCAGCAGTCCCCTTCCAAATCTTTATGGCTACACCTTC
CASSPLPNLYGYTF
>TRBV27|NA|NA|TRBJ1-1
TGTGCCAGCAGTGCCTTACAGGAGTGGTTCGGGGAAGCTTTCTTT
CASSALQEWFGEAFF
>TRBV5-4|NA|TRBD1|TRBJ2-7
TGTGCCAGCAGCCCAATGGATCCGGGACAGGGACCATGCGAGCAGTACTTC
CASSPMDPGQGPCEQYF
>TRBV24-1|NA|TRBD1|TRBJ2-2
TGTGCCACGGAGACAGGGGAAGCGAACACCGGGGAGCTGTTTTTT
CATETGEANTGELFF
>TRBV28|NA|NA|TRBJ1-1
TGTGCCAGAAGCCAGGGGCCGGGGAACACTGAAGCTTTCTTT
CARSQGPGNTEAFF